This TCR beta chain was found in a study of T cells after yellow fever vaccination. In TCRdb, the 5' RACE reads were re-called with MiXCR into one record per CDR3 protein. The table records 50,000 to 75,000 distinct CDR3 sequences, around 6.2% of them present only once. General observations from the study: CD4 and CD8 compartments shared a small share of clonotypes, likely from convergent recombination. Re-detected after boosting: most primary clones, 96% of CD4 and roughly 90% of CD8.

Germline CDR1 is DFQATT and CDR2 is SNEGSKA (reference sequence). The V end lost 2 bases, the J end lost 3 bases, and 11 bases lay between the germline ends. The CDR3 covers 13 residues. This clonotype was seen ten or more times. Sequenced here: PBMCs, either bulk or a sorted T-cell subset (CD4+, CD8+, memory, or dextramer-sorted; not recorded which), sampled on the day of the yellow fever booster vaccination. The TCR comes from a man between 18 and 29 years old who received the YFV17D yellow fever vaccine. The genes are TRBV20-1 and TRBJ2-7; D assignment may be TRBD1 or TRBD2 (5 bases each). The CDR3 spells CSARRGDRYEQYF. DNA for the CDR3: TGCAGTGCTAGACGAGGGGATCGCTACGAGCAGTACTTC.